This T cell receptor beta chain was sequenced in a study of blood T cell repertoires in COVID-19. Overall study context: Acute and convalescent COVID-19 specimens originated in the United States, Italy and Spain. From T cells, B-cell-depleted T cells, or PBMCs came the material, which was cDNA or gDNA.

This clone has a handful of counts. In the original processing: Nucleated cell number was recorded as an estimate derived from reference gene primer amplification. Sequenced by immunoSEQ multiplex PCR; TCRdb stores in-frame clones only, minus some. V and J calls and clone size are copied from that table; D and trimming were computed from the DNA. There are under 300,000 clones in the sample; roughly 85% occur only once, and roughly 3.4% lies in the top ten. The CDR3 covers 14 residues. Germline-derived CDR1 and CDR2 are MGHDK and SYGVNS. Between the trimmed V and J ends, which lost 4 bases and 1 base, there was a span of 9 bases.

The TCR sequence derives from a woman aged 18-29 years with acute or convalescent COVID-19. Sequenced input: peripheral blood. The chain joins TRBV25-1 to TRBJ2-3; D uncertain. CDR3 nucleotides: TGTGCCAGCAGTGGGAGCGCCGGCACAGATACGCAGTATTTT. This translates into CASSGSAGTDTQYF.